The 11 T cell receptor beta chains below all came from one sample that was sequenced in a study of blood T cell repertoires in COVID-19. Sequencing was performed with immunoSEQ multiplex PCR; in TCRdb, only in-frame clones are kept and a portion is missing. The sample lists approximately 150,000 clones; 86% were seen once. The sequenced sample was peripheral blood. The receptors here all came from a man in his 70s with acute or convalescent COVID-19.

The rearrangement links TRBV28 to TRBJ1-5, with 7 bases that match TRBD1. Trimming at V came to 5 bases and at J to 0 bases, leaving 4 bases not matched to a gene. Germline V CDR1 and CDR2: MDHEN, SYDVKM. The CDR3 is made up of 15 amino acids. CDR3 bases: TGTGCCAGCAGTCTCCGGGACAGTAGCAATCAGCCCCAGCATTTT. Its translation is CASSLRDSSNQPQHF.

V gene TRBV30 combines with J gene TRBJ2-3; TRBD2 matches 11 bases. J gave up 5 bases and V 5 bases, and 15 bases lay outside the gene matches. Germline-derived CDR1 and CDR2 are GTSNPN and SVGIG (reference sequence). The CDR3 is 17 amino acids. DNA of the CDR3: TGTGCCTGGGGGTTCCCAATACTAGCGGGAGCGGGAGATACGCAGTATTTT. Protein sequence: CAWGFPILAGAGDTQYF.

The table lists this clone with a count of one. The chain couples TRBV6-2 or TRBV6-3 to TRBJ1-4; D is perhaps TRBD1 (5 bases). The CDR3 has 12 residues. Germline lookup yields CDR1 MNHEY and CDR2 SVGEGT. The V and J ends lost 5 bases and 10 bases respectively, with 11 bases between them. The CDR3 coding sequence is TGTGCCAGCAGTGACAGTCTTCGAAAACTGTTTTTT. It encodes CASSDSLRKLFF.

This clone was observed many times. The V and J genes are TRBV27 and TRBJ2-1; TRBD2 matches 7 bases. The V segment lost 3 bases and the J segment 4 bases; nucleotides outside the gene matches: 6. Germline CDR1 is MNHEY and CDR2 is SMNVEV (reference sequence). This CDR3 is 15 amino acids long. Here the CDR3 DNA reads TGTGCCAGCAGTTTGGGAGGGAGAACGTACAATGAGCAGTTCTTC. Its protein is CASSLGGRTYNEQFF.

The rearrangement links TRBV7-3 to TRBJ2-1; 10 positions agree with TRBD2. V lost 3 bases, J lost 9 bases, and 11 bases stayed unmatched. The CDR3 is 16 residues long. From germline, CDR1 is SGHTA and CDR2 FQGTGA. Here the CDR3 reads CASSLGLSGRAREQFF. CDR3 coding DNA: TGTGCCAGCAGCTTGGGACTAAGCGGGAGGGCACGTGAGCAGTTCTTC.

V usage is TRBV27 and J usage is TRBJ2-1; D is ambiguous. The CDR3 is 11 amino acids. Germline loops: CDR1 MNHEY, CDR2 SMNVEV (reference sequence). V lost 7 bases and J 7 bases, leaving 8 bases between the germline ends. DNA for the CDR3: TGTGCCAGCATTCTAGAGAATGAGCAGTTCTTC. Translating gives CASILENEQFF.

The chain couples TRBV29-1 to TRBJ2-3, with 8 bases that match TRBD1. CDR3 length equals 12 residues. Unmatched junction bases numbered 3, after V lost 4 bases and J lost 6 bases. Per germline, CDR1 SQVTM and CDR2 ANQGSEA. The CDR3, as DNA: TGCAGCGTTGGGCAGGGGGCCGATACGCAGTATTTT. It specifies CSVGQGADTQYF.

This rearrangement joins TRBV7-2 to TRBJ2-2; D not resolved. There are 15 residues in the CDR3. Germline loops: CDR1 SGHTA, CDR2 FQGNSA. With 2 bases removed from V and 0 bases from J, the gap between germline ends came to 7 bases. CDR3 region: CASSLNPANTGELFF. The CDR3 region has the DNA TGTGCCAGCAGCTTAAACCCAGCGAACACCGGGGAGCTGTTTTTT.

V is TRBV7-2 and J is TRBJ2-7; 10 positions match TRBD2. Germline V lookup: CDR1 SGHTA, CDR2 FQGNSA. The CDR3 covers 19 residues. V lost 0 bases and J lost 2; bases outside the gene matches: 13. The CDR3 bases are TGTGCCAGCAGCTTAGCGCTTCGAGGGCGGCTAGCGGGGGCCTACGAGCAGTACTTC. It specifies CASSLALRGRLAGAYEQYF. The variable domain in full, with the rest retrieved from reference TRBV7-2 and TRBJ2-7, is GAGVSQSPSNKVTEKGKDVELRCDPISGHTALYWYRQSLGQGLEFLIYFQGNSAPDKSGLPSDRFSAERTGGSVSTLTIQRTQQEDSAVYLCASSLALRGRLAGAYEQYFGPGTRLTVT.

The CDR3 spells CASSSLQGEETQYF. For the CDR3, the DNA is TGCGCCAGCAGCTCACTACAGGGGGAAGAGACCCAGTACTTC. This chain connects TRBV5-1 to TRBJ2-5; TRBD1 aligns across 8 bases. Trimming removed 3 bases from V and 3 bases from J; junction bases left unmatched: 4. CDR1 is SGHRS and CDR2 is YFSETQ in the germline V gene. The CDR3 is 14 residues long.

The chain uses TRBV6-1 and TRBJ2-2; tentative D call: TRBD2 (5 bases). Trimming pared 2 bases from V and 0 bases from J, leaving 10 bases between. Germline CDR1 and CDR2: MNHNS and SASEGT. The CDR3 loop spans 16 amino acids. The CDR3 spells CASSEFAGTNTGELFF. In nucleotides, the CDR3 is TGTGCCAGCAGTGAATTTGCGGGCACGAACACCGGGGAGCTGTTTTTT.